Listed below are T cell receptor beta chains from one sample, sequenced in a study of blood T cell repertoires in COVID-19. This table comes from immunoSEQ multiplex PCR, and its TCRdb copy is limited to in-frame clones, with some not included. The table lists 35,000 to 40,000 clones, roughly 84% of them singletons. Sequenced sample: peripheral blood. All receptors derive from a man between 65 and 80 years old with active COVID-19. CDR3s include the opening cysteine and the closing phenylalanine or tryptophan. The D gene is left open where the match is weak. Some rows have no size entry. The others give once, few or many, or a class for an expanded clone.

J,V,size,D,DNA,CDR3
TRBJ2-1,TRBV11-1,few,TRBD2,TGTGCCAGCAGCTTAGTACCGGGAGGCCTCTACAATGAGCAGTTCTTC,CASSLVPGGLYNEQFF
TRBJ2-1,TRBV4-1,-,TRBD1,TGCGCCAGCAGCCATGTCCCGGGACAGGCCTTCAATGAGCAGTTCTTC,CASSHVPGQAFNEQFF
TRBJ2-6,TRBV5-6,-,TRBD1,TGTGCCAGCAGCCGACGACCGGGACAGGGAAGGGCCAACGTCCTGACTTTC,CASSRRPGQGRANVLTF
TRBJ1-6,TRBV6-4,once,-,TGTGCCAGCGGGCCGAGGGAGCCGAATTCACCCCTCCACTTT,CASGPREPNSPLHF
TRBJ2-7,TRBV6-2/TRBV6-3,once,-,TGTGCCAGCAGCGGCAGGGGCTACGAGCAGTACTTC,CASSGRGYEQYF
TRBJ2-7,TRBV10-3,once,-,TGTGCCATCAGTGGGCCAAGCTCCTACGAGCAGTACTTC,CAISGPSSYEQYF
TRBJ1-5,TRBV24-1,few,-,TGTGCCACCCAGGGGTTTGAGTATCAGCCCCAGCATTTT,CATQGFEYQPQHF
TRBJ1-1,TRBV7-9,-,TRBD1,TGTGCCAGCAGCTTAAGGGACAGGCTGGGGTGGAACACTGAAGCTTTCTTT,CASSLRDRLGWNTEAFF
TRBJ1-2,TRBV24-1,-,-,TGTGCCACCAGTGCCGATAGAAACTATGGCTACACCTTC,CATSADRNYGYTF
TRBJ1-4,TRBV27,-,-,TGTGCCAGCAGCTCCCCCGGAACTAATGAAAAACTGTTTTTT,CASSSPGTNEKLFF
TRBJ1-2,TRBV10-3,-,-,TGTGCCATCAGTGCGGCAGGGGCTGGCTACACCTTC,CAISAAGAGYTF
TRBJ2-2,TRBV24-1,-,TRBD2,TGTGCCACCAGTGATAAACCGGGACTAGCGGGCAAAACCACCGGGGAGCTGTTTTTT,CATSDKPGLAGKTTGELFF
TRBJ2-7,TRBV14,-,-,TGTGCCAGCAGCCAAAGCCGACAGCGTAGCTCCTACGAGCAGTACTTC,CASSQSRQRSSYEQYF
TRBJ2-5,TRBV5-4,once,TRBD1,TGTGCCAGCAGCTGGGACAGGGTTTTAGAGACCCAGTACTTC,CASSWDRVLETQYF
TRBJ2-7,TRBV5-5,-,TRBD1,TGTGCCAGCAGTCCTACCGGGACAGCCTCCTACGAGCAGTACTTC,CASSPTGTASYEQYF
TRBJ2-7,TRBV6-1,-,-,TGTGCCAGCAGTGAACTAGCCGACTTGTTCCACGAGCAGTACTTC,CASSELADLFHEQYF
TRBJ1-2,TRBV5-1,-,-,TGCGCCAGCAGCTTCTCGACGGGGAACTATGGCTACACCTTC,CASSFSTGNYGYTF
TRBJ1-4,TRBV3-1/TRBV3-2,-,-,TGTGCCAGCAGCCAAGTCCGAGCGGGTAATGAAAAACTGTTTTTT,CASSQVRAGNEKLFF
TRBJ2-7,TRBV7-2,-,-,TGTGCCAGCAGCACTCGCGGGAACTACGAGCAGTACTTC,CASSTRGNYEQYF
TRBJ1-1,TRBV4-3,few,-,TGCGCCAGCAGCCAACGCCGGTACACTGAAGCTTTCTTT,CASSQRRYTEAFF
TRBJ2-6,TRBV3-1/TRBV3-2,-,TRBD1,TGTGCCAGCAGCCCGCTACAGGGGGCGGGCGGGGCCAACGTCCTGACTTTC,CASSPLQGAGGANVLTF
TRBJ2-5,TRBV7-2,-,TRBD1,TGTGCCAGCAGCTTAGGGGGCGGACAGGGCTGGGAGACCCAGTACTTC,CASSLGGGQGWETQYF
TRBJ2-4,TRBV15,-,TRBD1,TGTGCCACCAGCGAGGGACAGGGTTCAACGGCCAAAAACATTCAGTACTTC,CATSEGQGSTAKNIQYF
TRBJ1-5,TRBV4-2,few,TRBD1,TGTGCCAGCAGCCAAGGACAGGGTCAGCCCCAGCATTTT,CASSQGQGQPQHF
TRBJ2-7,TRBV7-2,-,TRBD1,TGTGCCAGCAGCTTCCAGGGGGCCCGTGAGTACGAGCAGTACTTC,CASSFQGAREYEQYF
TRBJ1-5,TRBV19,-,-,TGTGCCAGTAGTATTTCCAGTAATCAGCCCCAGCATTTT,CASSISSNQPQHF
TRBJ2-1,TRBV19,-,TRBD2,TGTGCCAGTAAGCGGGGGGTGTCCTACAATGAGCAGTTCTTC,CASKRGVSYNEQFF
TRBJ1-1,TRBV7-2,-,TRBD1,TGTGCCAGCAGCTTAGTCGCAGGGGGGAGGTCTGAAGCTTTCTTT,CASSLVAGGRSEAFF
TRBJ2-5,TRBV19,-,TRBD1,TGTGCCAGTACCCGACAGGGGGCGCCTCAAGAGACCCAGTACTTC,CASTRQGAPQETQYF
TRBJ1-4,TRBV30,-,-,TGTGCCTGGAGTGACAGCTCAGCAACTAATGAAAAACTGTTTTTT,CAWSDSSATNEKLFF
TRBJ2-1,TRBV18,-,TRBD1,TGTGCCAGCTCGCCCAGAGGGGGCGGCTCCTACAATGAGCAGTTCTTC,CASSPRGGGSYNEQFF
TRBJ2-7,TRBV6-5,-,TRBD1,TGTGCCAGCAGTTACGCTGGGACAGGGGAGCAGTACTTC,CASSYAGTGEQYF
TRBJ2-7,TRBV19,few,-,TGTGCCAGTAGTATAGTACTATCCTACGAGCAGTACTTC,CASSIVLSYEQYF
TRBJ2-5,TRBV28,-,-,TGTGCCAGCAGTTTAAACAGGGAACTCCAAGAGACCCAGTACTTC,CASSLNRELQETQYF
TRBJ1-1,TRBV5-1,-,-,TGCGCCAGCAGCTTGGCCGGCGGATCGGGAAGGACTGAAGCTTTCTTT,CASSLAGGSGRTEAFF
TRBJ1-1,TRBV18,-,-,TGTGCCAGCTCACGGGACTCGGCGGACACTGAAGCTTTCTTT,CASSRDSADTEAFF
TRBJ2-1,TRBV7-6,-,TRBD2,TGTGCCAGCAGCGTAGGGACTAGCGGGATGAGTGAGCAGTTCTTC,CASSVGTSGMSEQFF
TRBJ2-6,TRBV2,-,-,TGTGCCAGCAGTGGCGGACAGAGCTCTGGGGCCAACGTCCTGACTTTC,CASSGGQSSGANVLTF
TRBJ1-2,TRBV20-1,-,-,TGCAGTGCTAGTCTGCTTGCGCAGGGCGGATATGGCTACACCTTC,CSASLLAQGGYGYTF
TRBJ2-1,TRBV10-1,-,-,TGCGCCAGCAGTGGGCGGACAGTCAATGAGCAGTTCTTC,CASSGRTVNEQFF